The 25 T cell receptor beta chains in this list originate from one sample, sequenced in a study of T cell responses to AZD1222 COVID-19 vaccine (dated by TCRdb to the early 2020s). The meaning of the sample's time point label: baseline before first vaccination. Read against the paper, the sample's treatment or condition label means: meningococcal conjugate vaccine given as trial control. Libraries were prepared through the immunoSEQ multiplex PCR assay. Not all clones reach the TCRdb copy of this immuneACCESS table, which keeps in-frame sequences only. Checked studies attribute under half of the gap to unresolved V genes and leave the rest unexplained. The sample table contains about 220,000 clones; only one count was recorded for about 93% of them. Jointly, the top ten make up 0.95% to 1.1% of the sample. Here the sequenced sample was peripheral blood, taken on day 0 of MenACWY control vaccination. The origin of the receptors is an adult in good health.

The CDR3 nucleotides read TGCAGTGCTAGTAACAGGGACGGGTCACCCCTCCACTTT. This codes for CSASNRDGSPLHF. The rearrangement joins TRBV20-1 to TRBJ1-6; possible D gene TRBD1, 6 bases. CDR1 and CDR2 from the germline V gene are DFQATT and SNEGSKA (reference sequence). The CDR3 totals 13 residues. The V and J ends lost 3 bases and 10 bases respectively, with 13 bases between them.

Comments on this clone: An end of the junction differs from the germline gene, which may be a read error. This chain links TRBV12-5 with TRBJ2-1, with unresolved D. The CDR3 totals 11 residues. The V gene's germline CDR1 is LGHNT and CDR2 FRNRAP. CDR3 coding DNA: TGTGCTAGTGGTCTCTACTATGAGCAGTTCTTC. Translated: CASGLYYEQFF.

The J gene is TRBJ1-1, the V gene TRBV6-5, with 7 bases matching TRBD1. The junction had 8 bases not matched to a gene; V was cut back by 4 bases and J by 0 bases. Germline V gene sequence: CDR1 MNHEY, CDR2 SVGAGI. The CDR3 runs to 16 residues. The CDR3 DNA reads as TGTGCCAGCAGTTTCCGGACAGGAGGCTTGAACACTGAAGCTTTCTTT. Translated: CASSFRTGGLNTEAFF.

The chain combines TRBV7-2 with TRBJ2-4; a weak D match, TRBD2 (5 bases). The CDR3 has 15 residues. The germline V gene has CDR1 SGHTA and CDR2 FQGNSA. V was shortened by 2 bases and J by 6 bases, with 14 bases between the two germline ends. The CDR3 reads CASSLRLAGGNIQYF. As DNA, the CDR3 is TGTGCCAGCAGCTTACGGCTAGCAGGAGGAAACATTCAGTACTTC.

CDR3 nucleotides: TGTGCCAGTAGTGTCGACAGGGGCGGCAATCAGCCCCAGCATTTT. The encoded protein is CASSVDRGGNQPQHF. This chain connects TRBV19 to TRBJ1-5, with 8 bases aligning to TRBD1. The germline V gene has CDR1 LNHDA and CDR2 SQIVND (reference sequence). This CDR3 is 15 amino acids long. V shed 5 bases, J shed 2 bases, and the junction held 5 bases outside the gene matches.

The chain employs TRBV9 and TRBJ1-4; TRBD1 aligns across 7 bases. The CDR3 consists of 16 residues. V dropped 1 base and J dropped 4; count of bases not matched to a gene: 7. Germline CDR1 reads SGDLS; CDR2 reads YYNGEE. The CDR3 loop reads CASSVTTGIGNEKLFF. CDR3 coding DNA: TGTGCCAGCAGCGTAACGACAGGGATCGGTAATGAAAAACTGTTTTTT. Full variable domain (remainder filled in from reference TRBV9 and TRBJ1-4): DSGVTQTPKHLITATGQRVTLRCSPRSGDLSVYWYQQSLDQGLQFLIQYYNGEERAKGNILERFSAQQFPDLHSELNLSSLELGDSALYFCASSVTTGIGNEKLFFGSGTQLSVL.

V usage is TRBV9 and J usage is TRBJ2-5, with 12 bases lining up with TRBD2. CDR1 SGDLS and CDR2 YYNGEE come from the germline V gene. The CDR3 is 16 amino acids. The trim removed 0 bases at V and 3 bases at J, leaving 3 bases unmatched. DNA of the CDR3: TGTGCCAGCAGCGTAGGTCCTAGCGGGGGGGAAGAGACCCAGTACTTC. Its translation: CASSVGPSGGEETQYF. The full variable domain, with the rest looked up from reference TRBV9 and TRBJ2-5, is DSGVTQTPKHLITATGQRVTLRCSPRSGDLSVYWYQQSLDQGLQFLIQYYNGEERAKGNILERFSAQQFPDLHSELNLSSLELGDSALYFCASSVGPSGGEETQYFGPGTRLLVL.

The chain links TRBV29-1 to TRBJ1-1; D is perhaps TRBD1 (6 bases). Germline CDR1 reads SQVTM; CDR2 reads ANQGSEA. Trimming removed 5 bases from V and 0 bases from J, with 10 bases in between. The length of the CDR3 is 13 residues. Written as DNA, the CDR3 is TGCAGCGTTCACTGGGGGCTGAACACTGAAGCTTTCTTT. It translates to CSVHWGLNTEAFF.

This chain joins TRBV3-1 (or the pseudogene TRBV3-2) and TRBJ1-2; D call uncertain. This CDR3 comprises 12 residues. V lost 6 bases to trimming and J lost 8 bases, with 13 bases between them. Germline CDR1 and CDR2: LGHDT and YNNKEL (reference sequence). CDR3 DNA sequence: TGTGCCAGCAGTAGGGCCGACGTCGGCTACACCTTC. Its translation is CASSRADVGYTF.

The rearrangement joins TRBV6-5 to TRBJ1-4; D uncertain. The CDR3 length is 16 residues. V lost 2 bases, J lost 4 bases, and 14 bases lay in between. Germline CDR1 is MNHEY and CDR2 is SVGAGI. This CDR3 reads CASSYQHGALNEKLFF. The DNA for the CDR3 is TGTGCCAGCAGTTACCAACACGGAGCCCTTAATGAAAAACTGTTTTTT.

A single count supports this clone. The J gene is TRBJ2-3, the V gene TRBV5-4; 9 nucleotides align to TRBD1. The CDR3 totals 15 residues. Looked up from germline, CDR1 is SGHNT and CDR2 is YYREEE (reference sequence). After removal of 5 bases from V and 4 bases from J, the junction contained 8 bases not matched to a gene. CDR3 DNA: TGTGCCAGCAGTTCTGGGGACAGGGTCGCAGATACGCAGTATTTT. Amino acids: CASSSGDRVADTQYF. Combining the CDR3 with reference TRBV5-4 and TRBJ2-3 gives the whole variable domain ETGVTQSPTHLIKTRGQQVTLRCSSQSGHNTVSWYQQALGQGPQFIFQYYREEENGRGNFPPRFSGLQFPNYSSELNVNALELDDSALYLCASSSGDRVADTQYFGPGTRLTVL.

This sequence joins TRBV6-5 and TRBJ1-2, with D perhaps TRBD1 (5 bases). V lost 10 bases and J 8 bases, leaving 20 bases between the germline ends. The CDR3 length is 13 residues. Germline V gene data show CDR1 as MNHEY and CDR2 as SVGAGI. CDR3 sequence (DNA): TGTGCCACAAAGGCGGGGGACGGCGGAGGCTACACCTTC. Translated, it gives CATKAGDGGGYTF.

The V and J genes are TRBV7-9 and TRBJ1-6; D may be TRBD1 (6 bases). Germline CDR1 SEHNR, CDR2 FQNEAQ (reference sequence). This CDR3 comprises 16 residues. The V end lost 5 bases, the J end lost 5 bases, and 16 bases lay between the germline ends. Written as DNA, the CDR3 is TGTGCCAGCAGCCGCTCCGCAGGGGCGCATAATTCACCCCTCCACTTT. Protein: CASSRSAGAHNSPLHF.

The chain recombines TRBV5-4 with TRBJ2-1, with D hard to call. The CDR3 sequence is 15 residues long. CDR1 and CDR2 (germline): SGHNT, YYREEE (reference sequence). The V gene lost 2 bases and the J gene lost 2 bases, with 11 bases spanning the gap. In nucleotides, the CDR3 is TGTGCCAGCAGCTTCGGTCGGCCAGCCTACAATGAGCAGTTCTTC. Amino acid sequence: CASSFGRPAYNEQFF.

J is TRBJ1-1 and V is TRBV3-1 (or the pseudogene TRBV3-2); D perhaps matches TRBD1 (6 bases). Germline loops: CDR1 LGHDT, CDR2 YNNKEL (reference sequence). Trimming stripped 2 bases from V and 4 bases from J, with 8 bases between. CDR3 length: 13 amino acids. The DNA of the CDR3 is TGTGCCAGCAGCCAAATAGGGGGCACTGAAGCTTTCTTT. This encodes CASSQIGGTEAFF.

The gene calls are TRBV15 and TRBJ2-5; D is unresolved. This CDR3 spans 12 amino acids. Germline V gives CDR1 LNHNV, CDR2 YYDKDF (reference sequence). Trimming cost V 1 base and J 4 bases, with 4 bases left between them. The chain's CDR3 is CATSRAVETQYF. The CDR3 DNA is TGTGCCACCAGCAGAGCAGTAGAGACCCAGTACTTC.

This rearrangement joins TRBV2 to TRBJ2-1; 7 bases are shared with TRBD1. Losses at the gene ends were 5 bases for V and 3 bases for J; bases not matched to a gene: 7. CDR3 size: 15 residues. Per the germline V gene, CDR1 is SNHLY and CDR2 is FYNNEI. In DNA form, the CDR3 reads TGTGCCAGCAGTCAAACGGCAGGGGGCTACAATGAGCAGTTCTTC. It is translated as CASSQTAGGYNEQFF.

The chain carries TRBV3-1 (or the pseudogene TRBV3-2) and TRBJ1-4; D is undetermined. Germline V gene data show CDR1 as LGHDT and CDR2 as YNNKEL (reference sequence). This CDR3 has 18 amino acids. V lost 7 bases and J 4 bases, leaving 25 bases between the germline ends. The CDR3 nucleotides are TGTGCCAGCACCTCAAGACCCCCCCGGGCGGACGATAATGAAAAACTGTTTTTT. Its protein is CASTSRPPRADDNEKLFF.

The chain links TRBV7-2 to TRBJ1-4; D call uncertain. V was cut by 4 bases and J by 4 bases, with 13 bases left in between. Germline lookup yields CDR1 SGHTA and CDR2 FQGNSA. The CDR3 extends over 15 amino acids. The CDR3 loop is CASSSQPHLNEKLFF. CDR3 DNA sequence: TGTGCCAGCAGCTCCCAACCCCATCTTAATGAAAAACTGTTTTTT.

CDR3: CASSQQANTEAFF. In DNA form, the CDR3 reads TGTGCCAGCAGTCAACAGGCGAACACTGAAGCTTTCTTT. The rearrangement uses TRBV7-3 and TRBJ1-1, with D possibly matching TRBD1 (5 bases). CDR1 is SGHTA and CDR2 is FQGTGA in the germline V gene. The CDR3 runs 13 residues. Trimming stripped 6 bases from V and 1 base from J, with 9 bases between. The full variable domain, in which reference TRBV7-3 and TRBJ1-1 provide the parts outside the CDR3, is GAGVSQTPSNKVTEKGKYVELRCDPISGHTALYWYRQSLGQGPEFLIYFQGTGAADDSGLPNDRFFAVRPEGSVSTLKIQRTERGDSAVYLCASSQQANTEAFFGQGTRLTVV.

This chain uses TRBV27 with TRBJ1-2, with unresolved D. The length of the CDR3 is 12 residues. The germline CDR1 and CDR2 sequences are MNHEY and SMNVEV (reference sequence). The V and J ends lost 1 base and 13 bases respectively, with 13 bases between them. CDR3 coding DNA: TGTGCCAGCAGTTTATGGGGTTTGCCGCTCACCTTC. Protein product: CASSLWGLPLTF.

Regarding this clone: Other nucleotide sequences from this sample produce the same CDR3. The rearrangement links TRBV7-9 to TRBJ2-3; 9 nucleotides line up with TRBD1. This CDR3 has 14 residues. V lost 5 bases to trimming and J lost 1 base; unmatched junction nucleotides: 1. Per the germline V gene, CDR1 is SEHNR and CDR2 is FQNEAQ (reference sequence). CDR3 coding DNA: TGTGCCAGCAGCCGGGACAGGGGCACAGATACGCAGTATTTT. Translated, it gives CASSRDRGTDTQYF.

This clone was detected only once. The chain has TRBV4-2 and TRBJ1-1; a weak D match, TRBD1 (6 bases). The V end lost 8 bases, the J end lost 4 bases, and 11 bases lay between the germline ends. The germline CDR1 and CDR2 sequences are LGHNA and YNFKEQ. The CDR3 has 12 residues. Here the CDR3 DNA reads TGTGCCAGCGTTCAGGGGACCACTGAAGCTTTCTTT. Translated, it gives CASVQGTTEAFF.

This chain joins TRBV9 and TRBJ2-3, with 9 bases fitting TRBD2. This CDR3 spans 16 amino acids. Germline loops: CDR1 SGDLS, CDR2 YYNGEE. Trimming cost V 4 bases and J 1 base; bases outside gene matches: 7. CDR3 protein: CASSSEGGGGTDTQYF. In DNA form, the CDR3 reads TGTGCCAGCAGCTCCGAGGGCGGGGGGGGCACAGATACGCAGTATTTT.

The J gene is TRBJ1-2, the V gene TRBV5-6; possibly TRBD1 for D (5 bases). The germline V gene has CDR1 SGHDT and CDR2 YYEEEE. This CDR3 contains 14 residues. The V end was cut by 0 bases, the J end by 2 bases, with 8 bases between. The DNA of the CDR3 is TGTGCCAGCAGCTTGGGGTCAGGGAACTATGGCTACACCTTC. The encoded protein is CASSLGSGNYGYTF.